The T cell receptor (beta chain) described here comes from a study of T cell clonality in common variable immunodeficiency. Study-level results: Common variable immunodeficiency TCR beta sequences reportedly had fewer deletions and N-nucleotide insertions.

Losses at the gene ends were 5 bases for V and 8 bases for J; bases not matched to a gene: 10. In germline, CDR1 is SGHTA, CDR2 FQGNSA. The CDR3 has 15 amino acids. Comments on this clone: Its antigen is undetermined. The read comes to an end 3 residues before the CDR3 does, leaving the germline J gene to fill in the end.

CVID and control samples used equivalent genomic DNA input. Data came from immunoSEQ multiplex PCR; TCRdb stores just in-frame clones and leaves some out. The specimen has roughly 30,000 clones, none found just once. The receptor comes from a human donor with common variable immunodeficiency. V gene TRBV7-2 combines with J gene TRBJ2-4, with 9 bases aligning to TRBD2. The sequencing input was peripheral blood mononuclear cells. CDR3 protein: CASSRSQAGGDIQYF. The sequenced CDR3 bases are TGTGCCAGCAGCCGCAGCCAAGCGGGGGGAGACATT.